Shown below are 21 T cell receptor beta chains from a single sample sequenced in a study of blood T cell repertoires in COVID-19. Measured with immunoSEQ multiplex PCR; TCRdb has only the in-frame clones, and not every one. Here the sample spans a few hundred thousand clones, roughly 90% being singletons. The material sequenced was peripheral blood. Source of these receptors: a man aged 18 to 29 with active or convalescent COVID-19.

This chain connects TRBV27 to TRBJ1-2; 10 bases align to TRBD1. CDR3 length equals 17 residues. V was clipped by 3 bases and J by 5 bases; unmatched bases: 12. Germline V gives CDR1 MNHEY, CDR2 SMNVEV (reference sequence). CDR3 in amino acids: CASSFHGTGASNYGYTF. The CDR3 bases are TGTGCCAGCAGTTTCCACGGGACAGGGGCGTCGAATTATGGCTACACCTTC.

V and J are TRBV27 and TRBJ1-2; 7 positions agree with TRBD1. Germline CDR1 reads MNHEY; CDR2 reads SMNVEV (reference sequence). CDR3 length: 15 residues. Trimming cost V 2 bases and J 1 base; bases outside gene matches: 4. The CDR3 reads CASSLQGGGNYGYTF. The CDR3 coding sequence is TGTGCCAGCAGTTTACAAGGGGGCGGTAACTATGGCTACACCTTC.

V gene TRBV9 combines with J gene TRBJ1-2, with TRBD1 identical over 7 bases. The germline V gene has CDR1 SGDLS and CDR2 YYNGEE. This CDR3 has 15 amino acids. V was clipped by 0 bases and J by 4 bases; unmatched bases: 6. For the CDR3, the DNA is TGTGCCAGCAGCGTAGCGTACAGGGGATCCTATGGCTACACCTTC. Its translation: CASSVAYRGSYGYTF.

The genes are TRBV5-1 and TRBJ2-7, with a weak D call TRBD1 (6 bases). CDR1 is SGHRS and CDR2 is YFSETQ in the germline V gene. This CDR3 is built from 14 residues. V was shortened by 3 bases and J by 3 bases, with 13 bases between the two germline ends. The CDR3 nucleotides are TGCGCCAGCAGCTCCGTGGGGACACACTACGAGCAGTACTTC. It encodes CASSSVGTHYEQYF.

This clone appeared a single time. The chain is built from TRBV2 and TRBJ2-5; TRBD2 matches at 8 bases. With 11 bases clipped from V and 2 bases from J, the junction kept 10 bases outside the gene matches. This CDR3 spans 14 amino acids. The germline V gene has CDR1 SNHLY and CDR2 FYNNEI. The CDR3 nucleotides read TGTGCCGGCAAAATACTAGCGGTACAAGAGACCCAGTACTTC. This encodes CAGKILAVQETQYF.

This chain uses TRBV7-3 with TRBJ2-1; TRBD2 might be the D (6 bases). CDR1 is SGHTA and CDR2 is FQGTGA in the germline V gene. The CDR3 sequence is 15 residues long. The V and J ends lost 5 bases and 8 bases respectively, with 19 bases between them. CDR3 bases: TGTGCCAGCAGCCAAGAGCTTGCGGGGCAATATGAGCAGTTCTTC. Amino acid sequence: CASSQELAGQYEQFF.

This clone has only one observation. This sequence joins TRBV18 and TRBJ1-2; TRBD1 is a possible D gene (5 bases). Looked up from germline, CDR1 is KGHSH and CDR2 is LQKENI. V lost 2 bases and J lost 12, with 16 bases in between. The CDR3 length is 13 residues. The CDR3 here is CASSPSGGTWHTF. The CDR3 nucleotides are TGTGCCAGCTCACCATCTGGGGGGACCTGGCACACCTTC.

The table lists this clone with a few counts. The gene calls are TRBV3-1 (or the pseudogene TRBV3-2) and TRBJ2-7; 9 positions match TRBD2. The V gene end was trimmed by 2 bases and the J gene end by 3 bases; junction bases not matched to a gene: 5. The CDR3 runs 15 residues. The germline V gene has CDR1 LGHDT and CDR2 YNNKEL (reference sequence). The DNA for the CDR3 is TGTGCCAGCAGCCAACAGCTAGCGGGATTCTACGAGCAGTACTTC. Encoded protein: CASSQQLAGFYEQYF.

This chain links TRBV28 with TRBJ1-3; no definite D call. Germline lookup yields CDR1 MDHEN and CDR2 SYDVKM. The CDR3 is 15 residues long. Trimming left V 3 bases short and J 0 bases short, with 9 bases between. The DNA of the CDR3 is TGTGCCAGCAGTTTCCAGGCGCCCTCTGGAAACACCATATATTTT. Its protein product is CASSFQAPSGNTIYF.

The rearrangement joins TRBV29-1 to TRBJ1-3; D ambiguous. Trimming stripped 1 base from V and 1 base from J, with 8 bases between. The CDR3 loop spans 14 amino acids. Germline V gene data show CDR1 as SQVTM and CDR2 as ANQGSEA. The CDR3 here is CSVEAPGSGNTIYF. CDR3 nucleotide sequence: TGCAGCGTTGAAGCGCCCGGTTCTGGAAACACCATATATTTT.

A single count supports this clone. J is TRBJ2-1 and V is TRBV6-5, with TRBD2 identical over 10 bases. The CDR3 consists of 15 residues. The V gene end was trimmed by 3 bases and the J gene end by 9 bases; junction bases not matched to a gene: 8. Germline CDR1 reads MNHEY; CDR2 reads SVGAGI. The CDR3: CASSYNPSGSREQFF. CDR3 sequence (DNA): TGTGCCAGCAGTTATAATCCTAGCGGGAGTCGTGAGCAGTTCTTC.

J is TRBJ1-5 and V is TRBV12-3 or TRBV12-4, with D perhaps TRBD1 (6 bases). The V end lost 5 bases, the J end lost 7 bases, and 12 bases lay between the germline ends. This CDR3 has 13 residues. CDR3 protein: CASSPNREQPQHF. The CDR3, as DNA: TGTGCCAGCAGTCCGAACAGGGAACAGCCCCAGCATTTT.

This chain links TRBV11-3 with TRBJ2-7; 7 nucleotides align to TRBD2. After removal of 5 bases from V and 0 bases from J, the junction contained 4 bases not matched to a gene. Germline V gene data show CDR1 as SGHNT and CDR2 as YENEEA. The CDR3 spans 14 residues. The CDR3 DNA is TGTGCCAGCAGCCAGACTAGCAGCTCCTACGAGCAGTACTTC. It is translated as CASSQTSSSYEQYF.

The rearrangement links TRBV9 to TRBJ1-2; the match to TRBD1 covers 7 bases. V was pared by 6 bases and J by 7 bases, with 15 bases of the junction left unmatched. The CDR3 loop spans 15 amino acids. In germline, CDR1 is SGDLS, CDR2 YYNGEE. The DNA for the CDR3 is TGTGCCAGCAACACCCCCGAGACAGGGATCGGTGGCTACACCTTC. As protein: CASNTPETGIGGYTF.

The chain has TRBV27 and TRBJ2-7, with D possibly being TRBD2 (6 bases). This CDR3 contains 15 residues. V gave up 5 bases and J gave up 1 base, with 15 bases separating them. Germline V gene data show CDR1 as MNHEY and CDR2 as SMNVEV (reference sequence). The CDR3 loop reads CASSRGTATSYEQYF. The CDR3 nucleotides read TGTGCCAGCAGTCGGGGGACTGCGACTTCCTACGAGCAGTACTTC.

This clone is a singleton in its sample. The V gene is TRBV27, the J gene TRBJ2-2; 7 positions match TRBD2. Germline V gene lookup returns CDR1 MNHEY and CDR2 SMNVEV (reference sequence). The J segment lost 4 bases and the V segment lost 7 bases, leaving 6 bases of the junction unmatched. The CDR3 has 14 residues. CDR3 in DNA: TGTGCCAGCAAAGGGACTACGGGCACCGGGGAGCTGTTTTTT. It translates to CASKGTTGTGELFF.

This chain connects TRBV7-2 to TRBJ2-3; 14 bases agree with TRBD2. Germline trimming cut 7 bases from V and 6 bases from J; bases unmatched to any gene: 15. Germline CDR1 is SGHTA and CDR2 is FQGNSA. The CDR3 spans 18 residues. CDR3 DNA sequence: TGTGCCAGCACCCGGGGACTAGCGGGGGAGAGATCAAAGGATACGCAGTATTTT. It translates to CASTRGLAGERSKDTQYF.

V and J are TRBV10-3 and TRBJ2-7; 7 nucleotides line up with TRBD2. This CDR3 is 17 amino acids long. CDR1 is ENHRY and CDR2 is SYGVKD in the germline V gene. With 9 bases clipped from V and 1 base from J, the junction kept 18 bases outside the gene matches. The CDR3 nucleotides read TGTGCCATAGACGATAGCGGGCTAGCTGGGTCTTCCTACGAGCAGTACTTC. Protein: CAIDDSGLAGSSYEQYF.

The rearrangement joins TRBV2 to TRBJ2-5; D perhaps matches TRBD2 (5 bases). The CDR3 covers 14 residues. From germline, CDR1 is SNHLY and CDR2 FYNNEI. The V gene lost 4 bases and the J gene lost 2 bases, with 11 bases spanning the gap. The CDR3, as DNA: TGTGCCAGCAGTGGAGGGCCACGACAAGAGACCCAGTACTTC. It is translated as CASSGGPRQETQYF.

V usage is TRBV9 and J usage is TRBJ2-5, with D possibly TRBD2 on 5 matching bases. This CDR3 contains 13 residues. Trimming cost V 3 bases and J 0 bases, with 6 bases left between them. The germline V gene has CDR1 SGDLS and CDR2 YYNGEE. The CDR3 is CASSARDQETQYF. The CDR3 DNA reads TGTGCCAGCAGCGCGCGGGACCAAGAGACCCAGTACTTC.

The chain employs TRBV5-5 and TRBJ2-7; 12 nucleotides line up with TRBD2. After removal of 5 bases from V and 1 base from J, the junction contained 4 bases not matched to a gene. CDR1 and CDR2 (germline): SGHKS, YYEKEE (reference sequence). The CDR3 runs 15 residues. The CDR3 here is CASSVTSGRSYEQYF. The DNA for the CDR3 is TGTGCCAGCAGTGTGACTAGCGGGAGATCCTACGAGCAGTACTTC.